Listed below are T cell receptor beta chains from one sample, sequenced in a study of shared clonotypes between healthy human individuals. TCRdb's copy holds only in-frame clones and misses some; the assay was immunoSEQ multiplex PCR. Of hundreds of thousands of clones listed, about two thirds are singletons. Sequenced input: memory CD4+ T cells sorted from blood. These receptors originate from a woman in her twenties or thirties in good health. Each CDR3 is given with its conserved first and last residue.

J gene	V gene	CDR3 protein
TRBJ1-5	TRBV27	CASSLTGDQPQHF
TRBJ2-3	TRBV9	CASSVGSRDTQYF
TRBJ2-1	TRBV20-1	CSVPGRNEQFF
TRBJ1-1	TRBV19	CASSILPGASSRTEAFF
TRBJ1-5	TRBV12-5	CASGDGLNQPQHF
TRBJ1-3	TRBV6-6	CASRGHTSGNTIYF
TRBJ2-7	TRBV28	CASSLIRESEQYF
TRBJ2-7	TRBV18	CASSPPSTGSKQYF
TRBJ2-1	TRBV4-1	CASSPRGGRALGEQFF
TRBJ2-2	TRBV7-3	CASSSSSGAGELFF
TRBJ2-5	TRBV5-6	CASSLAGLPVRETQYF
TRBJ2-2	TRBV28	CASSYPTGKFNTGELFF
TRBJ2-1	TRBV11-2	CASGRMEGGHNEQFF
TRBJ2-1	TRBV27	CASRIGQTNEQFF
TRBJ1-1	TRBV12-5	CASGWEGGEAFF
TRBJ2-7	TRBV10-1	CASSLGTGPSYEQYF
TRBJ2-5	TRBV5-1	CASSLGLAGTFGETQYF
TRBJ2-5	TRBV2	CASNLQGPGETQYF
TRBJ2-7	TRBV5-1	CASSFTLSEQYF
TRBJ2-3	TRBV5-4	CASSFDLPRTQYF
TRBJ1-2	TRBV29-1	CSVEDVGASGYTF
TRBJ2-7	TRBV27	CASSLWGQGGAYEQYF
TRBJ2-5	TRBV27	CASSVRTGGGGTQYF
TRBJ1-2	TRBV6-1	CASSGFQGANYGYTF
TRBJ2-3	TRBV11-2	CASSRAEGGRGDTQYF
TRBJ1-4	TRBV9	CASSVRGAGEKLFF
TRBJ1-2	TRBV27	CASRPEGQGYGYTF
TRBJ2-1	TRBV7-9	CASSPAAYNEQFF
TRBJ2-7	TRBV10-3	CAIREGGLNEQYF
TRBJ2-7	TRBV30	CAWQFSGASHEQYF
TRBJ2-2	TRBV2	CASSVELITGELFF
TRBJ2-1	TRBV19	CASKGANQRGQGEQFF